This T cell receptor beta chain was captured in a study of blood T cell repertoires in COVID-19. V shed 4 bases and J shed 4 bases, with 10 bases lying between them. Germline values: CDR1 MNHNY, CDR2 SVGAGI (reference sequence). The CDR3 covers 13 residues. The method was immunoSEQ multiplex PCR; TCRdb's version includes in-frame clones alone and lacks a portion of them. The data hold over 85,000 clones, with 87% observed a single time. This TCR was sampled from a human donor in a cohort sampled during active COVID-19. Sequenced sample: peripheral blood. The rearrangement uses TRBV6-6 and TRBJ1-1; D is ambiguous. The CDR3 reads CASSFPEATEAFF. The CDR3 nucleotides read TGTGCCAGCAGTTTCCCAGAGGCCACTGAAGCTTTCTTT.